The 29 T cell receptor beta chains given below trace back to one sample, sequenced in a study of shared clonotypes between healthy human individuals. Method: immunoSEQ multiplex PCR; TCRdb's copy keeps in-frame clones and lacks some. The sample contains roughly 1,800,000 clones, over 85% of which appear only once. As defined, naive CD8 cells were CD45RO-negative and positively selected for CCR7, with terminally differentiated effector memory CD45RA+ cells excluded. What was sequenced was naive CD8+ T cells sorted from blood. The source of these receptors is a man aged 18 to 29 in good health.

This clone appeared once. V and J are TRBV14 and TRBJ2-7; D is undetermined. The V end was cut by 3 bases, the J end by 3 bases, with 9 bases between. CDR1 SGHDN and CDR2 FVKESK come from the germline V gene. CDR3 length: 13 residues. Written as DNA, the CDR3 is TGTGCCAGCAGCCAGAATGGCGGCTACGAGCAGTACTTC. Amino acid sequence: CASSQNGGYEQYF.

This CDR3 reads CASSDKGTEAFF. Written as DNA, the CDR3 is TGTGCCTCCTCTGACAAAGGCACTGAAGCTTTCTTT. V gene TRBV30 combines with J gene TRBJ1-1, with D unresolved. This CDR3 is 12 amino acids long. Germline V gives CDR1 GTSNPN, CDR2 SVGIG (reference sequence). The germline V and J ends were trimmed by 7 bases and 4 bases, with 13 bases remaining between them.

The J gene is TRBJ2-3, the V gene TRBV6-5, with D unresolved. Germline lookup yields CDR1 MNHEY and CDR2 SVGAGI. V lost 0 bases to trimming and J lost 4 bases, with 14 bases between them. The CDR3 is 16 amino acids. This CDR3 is CASSYSANPPADTQYF. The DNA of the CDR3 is TGTGCCAGCAGTTACTCGGCAAATCCTCCTGCAGATACGCAGTATTTT.

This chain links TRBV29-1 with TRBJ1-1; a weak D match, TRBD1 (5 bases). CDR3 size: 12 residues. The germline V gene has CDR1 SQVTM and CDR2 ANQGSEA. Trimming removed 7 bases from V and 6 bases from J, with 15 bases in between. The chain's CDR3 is CSGRRGGAEAFF. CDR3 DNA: TGCAGCGGCAGGAGGGGAGGGGCTGAAGCTTTCTTT.

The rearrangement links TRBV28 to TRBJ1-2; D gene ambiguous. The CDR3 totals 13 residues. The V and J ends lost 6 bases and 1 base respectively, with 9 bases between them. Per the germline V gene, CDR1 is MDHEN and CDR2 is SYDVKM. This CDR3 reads CASRLTYNYGYTF. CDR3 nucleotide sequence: TGTGCCAGCAGACTTACATATAACTATGGCTACACCTTC.

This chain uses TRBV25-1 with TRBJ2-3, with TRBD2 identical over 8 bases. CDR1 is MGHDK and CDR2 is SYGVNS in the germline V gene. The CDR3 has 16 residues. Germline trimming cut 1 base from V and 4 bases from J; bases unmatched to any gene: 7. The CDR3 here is CASSEFGGGPADTQYF. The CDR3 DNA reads TGTGCCAGCAGTGAATTTGGCGGGGGGCCGGCAGATACGCAGTATTTT. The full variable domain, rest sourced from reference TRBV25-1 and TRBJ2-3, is EADIYQTPRYLVIGTGKKITLECSQTMGHDKMYWYQQDPGMELHLIHYSYGVNSTEKGDLSSESTVSRIRTEHFPLTLESARPSHTSQYLCASSEFGGGPADTQYFGPGTRLTVL.

Written as DNA, the CDR3 is TGCGCCAGCAGCCAAGGCTCCCCCCCGGTGGGTGGCTACACCTTC. It translates to CASSQGSPPVGGYTF. The chain employs TRBV4-1 and TRBJ1-2; D gene ambiguous. The CDR3 contains 15 residues. Trimming stripped 1 base from V and 7 bases from J, with 16 bases between. The germline CDR1 and CDR2 sequences are MGHRA and YSYEKL.

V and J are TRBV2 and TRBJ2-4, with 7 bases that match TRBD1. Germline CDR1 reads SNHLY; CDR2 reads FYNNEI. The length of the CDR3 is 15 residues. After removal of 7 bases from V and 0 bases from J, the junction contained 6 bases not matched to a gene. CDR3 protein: CASTGTDIAKNIQYF. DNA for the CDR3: TGTGCCAGCACCGGGACAGATATAGCCAAAAACATTCAGTACTTC.

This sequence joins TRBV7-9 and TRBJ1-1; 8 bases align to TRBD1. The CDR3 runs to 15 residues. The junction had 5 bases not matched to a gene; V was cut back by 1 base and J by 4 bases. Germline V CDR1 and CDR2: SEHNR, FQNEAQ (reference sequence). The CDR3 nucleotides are TGTGCCAGCAGCTTAGGTTCAGGGGGCAGCACTGAAGCTTTCTTT. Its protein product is CASSLGSGGSTEAFF.

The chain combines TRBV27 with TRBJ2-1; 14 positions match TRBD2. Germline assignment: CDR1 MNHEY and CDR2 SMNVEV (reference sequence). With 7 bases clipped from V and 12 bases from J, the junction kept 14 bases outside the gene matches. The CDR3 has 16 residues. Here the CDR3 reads CASTTATSGGAMGQFF. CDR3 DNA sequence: TGTGCCAGCACCACCGCGACTAGCGGGGGGGCTATGGGGCAGTTCTTC.

DNA of the CDR3: TGCGCCAGCAGCCAAGTACGAGGGGAAGGTAGATGGAATCAGCCCCAGCATTTT. Its protein product is CASSQVRGEGRWNQPQHF. This rearrangement joins TRBV4-1 to TRBJ1-5; TRBD1 might be the D (5 bases). Deletions cut 1 base from V and 4 bases from J, with 20 bases between. This CDR3 has 18 amino acids. Germline V CDR1 and CDR2: MGHRA, YSYEKL.

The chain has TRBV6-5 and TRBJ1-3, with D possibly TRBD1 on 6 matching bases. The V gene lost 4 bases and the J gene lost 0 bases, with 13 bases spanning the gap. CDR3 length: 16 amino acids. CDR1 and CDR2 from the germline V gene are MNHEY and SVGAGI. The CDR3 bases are TGTGCCAGCAGTTGGGGGGGACACAGCTCTGGAAACACCATATATTTT. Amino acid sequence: CASSWGGHSSGNTIYF.

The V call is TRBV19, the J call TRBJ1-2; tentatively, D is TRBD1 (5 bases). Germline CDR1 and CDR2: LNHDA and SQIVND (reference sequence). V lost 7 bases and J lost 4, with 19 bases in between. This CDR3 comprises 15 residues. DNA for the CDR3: TGTGCCAGTACCATCGTCGGGGCCTCCTCCTATGGCTACACCTTC. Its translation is CASTIVGASSYGYTF.

CDR3 sequence (DNA): TGTGCCAGTACGGACCTCTATGGCTACACCTTC. Protein: CASTDLYGYTF. The chain has TRBV19 and TRBJ1-2; D is unclear. The ends were cut back, 7 bases at V and 4 bases at J, with 7 bases in the middle. This CDR3 is 11 amino acids long. Germline-derived CDR1 and CDR2 are LNHDA and SQIVND (reference sequence).

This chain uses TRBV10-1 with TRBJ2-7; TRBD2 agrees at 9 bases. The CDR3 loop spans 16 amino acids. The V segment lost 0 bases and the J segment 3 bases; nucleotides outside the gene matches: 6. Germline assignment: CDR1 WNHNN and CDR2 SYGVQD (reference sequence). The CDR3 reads CASSESRLAEFYEQYF. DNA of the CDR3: TGCGCCAGCAGTGAGTCGAGACTAGCGGAATTCTACGAGCAGTACTTC.

The CDR3 here is CASSPGQGSSTDTQYF. The CDR3 nucleotides are TGTGCCAGCAGCCCGGGACAGGGGAGTTCGACAGATACGCAGTATTTT. The V gene is TRBV9, the J gene TRBJ2-3, with 10 positions matching TRBD1. V lost 4 bases to trimming and J lost 3 bases; unmatched junction nucleotides: 8. This CDR3 is built from 16 residues. Germline CDR1 SGDLS, CDR2 YYNGEE.

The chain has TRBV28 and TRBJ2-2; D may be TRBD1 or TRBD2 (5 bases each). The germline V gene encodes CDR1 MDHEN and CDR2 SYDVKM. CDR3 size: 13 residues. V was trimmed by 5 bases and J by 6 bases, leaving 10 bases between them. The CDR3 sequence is CASSPRGPGELFF. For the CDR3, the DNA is TGTGCCAGCAGTCCCCGGGGCCCCGGGGAGCTGTTTTTT. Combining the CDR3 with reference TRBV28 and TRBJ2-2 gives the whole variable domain DVKVTQSSRYLVKRTGEKVFLECVQDMDHENMFWYRQDPGLGLRLIYFSYDVKMKEKGDIPEGYSVSREKKERFSLILESASTNQTSMYLCASSPRGPGELFFGEGSRLTVL.

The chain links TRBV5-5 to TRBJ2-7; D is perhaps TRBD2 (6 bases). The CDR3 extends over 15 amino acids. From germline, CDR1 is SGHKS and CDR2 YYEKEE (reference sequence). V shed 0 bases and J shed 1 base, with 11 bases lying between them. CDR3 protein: CASSLASAGSYEQYF. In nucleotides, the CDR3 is TGTGCCAGCAGCTTGGCATCGGCGGGGTCCTACGAGCAGTACTTC.

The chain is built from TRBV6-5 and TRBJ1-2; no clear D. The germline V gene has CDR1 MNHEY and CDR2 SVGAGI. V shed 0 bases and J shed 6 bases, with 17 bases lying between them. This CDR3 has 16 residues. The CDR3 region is CASSYSGWASSNGYTF. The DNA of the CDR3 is TGTGCCAGCAGTTACTCTGGGTGGGCCTCCTCCAATGGCTACACCTTC.

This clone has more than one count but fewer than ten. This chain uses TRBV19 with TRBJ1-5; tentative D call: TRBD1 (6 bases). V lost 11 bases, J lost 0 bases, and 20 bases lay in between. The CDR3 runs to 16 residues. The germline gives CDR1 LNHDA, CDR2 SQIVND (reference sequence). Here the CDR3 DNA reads TGTGCCTCCTCGAATGGAGGGGGTTATAGCAATCAGCCCCAGCATTTT. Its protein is CASSNGGGYSNQPQHF.

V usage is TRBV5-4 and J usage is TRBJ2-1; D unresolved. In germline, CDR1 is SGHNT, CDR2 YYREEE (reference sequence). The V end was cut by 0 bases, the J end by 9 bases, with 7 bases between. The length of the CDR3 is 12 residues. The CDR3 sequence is CASSLGLSEQFF. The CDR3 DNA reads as TGTGCCAGCAGCTTGGGACTCAGTGAGCAGTTCTTC.

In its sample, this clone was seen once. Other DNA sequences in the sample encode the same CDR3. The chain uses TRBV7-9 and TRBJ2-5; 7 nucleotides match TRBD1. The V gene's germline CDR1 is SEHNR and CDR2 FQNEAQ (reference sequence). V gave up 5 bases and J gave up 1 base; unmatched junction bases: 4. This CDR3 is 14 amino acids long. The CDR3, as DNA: TGTGCCAGCAGCCCCGACAGGGTCCAAGAGACCCAGTACTTC. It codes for CASSPDRVQETQYF.

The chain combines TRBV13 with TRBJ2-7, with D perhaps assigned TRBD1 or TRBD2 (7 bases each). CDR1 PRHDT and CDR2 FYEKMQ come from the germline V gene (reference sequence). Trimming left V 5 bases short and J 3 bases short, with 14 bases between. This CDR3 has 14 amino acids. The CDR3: CASSTSDRDYEQYF. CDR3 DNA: TGTGCCAGCAGCACTAGCGACAGGGACTACGAGCAGTACTTC.

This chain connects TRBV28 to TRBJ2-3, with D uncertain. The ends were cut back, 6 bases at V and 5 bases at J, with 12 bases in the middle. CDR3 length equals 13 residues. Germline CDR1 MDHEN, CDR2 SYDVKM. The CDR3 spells CASRRSSEDTQYF. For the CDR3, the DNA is TGTGCCAGCAGGCGTAGTTCCGAAGATACGCAGTATTTT.

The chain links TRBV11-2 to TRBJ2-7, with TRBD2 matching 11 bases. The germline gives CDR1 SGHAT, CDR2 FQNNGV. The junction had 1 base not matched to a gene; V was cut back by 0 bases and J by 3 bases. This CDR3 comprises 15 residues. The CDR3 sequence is CASSLEGTSGYEQYF. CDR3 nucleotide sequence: TGTGCCAGCAGCTTAGAGGGGACTAGCGGCTACGAGCAGTACTTC.

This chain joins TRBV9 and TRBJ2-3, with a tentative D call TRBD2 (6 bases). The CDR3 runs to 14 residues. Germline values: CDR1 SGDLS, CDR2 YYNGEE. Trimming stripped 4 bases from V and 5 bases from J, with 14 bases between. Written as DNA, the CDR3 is TGTGCCAGCAGCCCCCGGGGTAGCGGAGATACGCAGTATTTT. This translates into CASSPRGSGDTQYF.

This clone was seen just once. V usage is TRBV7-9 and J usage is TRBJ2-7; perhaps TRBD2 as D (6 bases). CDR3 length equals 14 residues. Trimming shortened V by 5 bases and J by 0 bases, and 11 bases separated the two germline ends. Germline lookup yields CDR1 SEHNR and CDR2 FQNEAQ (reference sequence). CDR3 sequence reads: CASSNWDFSYEQYF. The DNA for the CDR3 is TGTGCCAGCAGCAACTGGGACTTCTCCTACGAGCAGTACTTC. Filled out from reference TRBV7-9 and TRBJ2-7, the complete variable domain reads DTGVSQNPRHKITKRGQNVTFRCDPISEHNRLYWYRQTLGQGPEFLTYFQNEAQLEKSRLLSDRFSAERPKGSFSTLEIQRTEQGDSAMYLCASSNWDFSYEQYFGPGTRLTVT.

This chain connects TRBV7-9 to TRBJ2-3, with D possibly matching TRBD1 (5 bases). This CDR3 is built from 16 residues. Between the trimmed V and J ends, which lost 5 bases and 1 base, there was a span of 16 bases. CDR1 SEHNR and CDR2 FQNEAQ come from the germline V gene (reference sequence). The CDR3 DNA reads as TGTGCCAGCAGCCCCGACAGCCCTTTTGGCACAGATACGCAGTATTTT. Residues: CASSPDSPFGTDTQYF.

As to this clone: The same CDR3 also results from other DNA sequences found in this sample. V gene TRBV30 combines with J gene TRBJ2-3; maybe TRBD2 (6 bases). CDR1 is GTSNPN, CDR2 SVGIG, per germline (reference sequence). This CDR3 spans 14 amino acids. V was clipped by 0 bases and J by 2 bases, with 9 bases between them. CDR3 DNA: TGTGCCTGGAGTGTTTCGGGGGTCACAGATACGCAGTATTTT. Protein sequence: CAWSVSGVTDTQYF.